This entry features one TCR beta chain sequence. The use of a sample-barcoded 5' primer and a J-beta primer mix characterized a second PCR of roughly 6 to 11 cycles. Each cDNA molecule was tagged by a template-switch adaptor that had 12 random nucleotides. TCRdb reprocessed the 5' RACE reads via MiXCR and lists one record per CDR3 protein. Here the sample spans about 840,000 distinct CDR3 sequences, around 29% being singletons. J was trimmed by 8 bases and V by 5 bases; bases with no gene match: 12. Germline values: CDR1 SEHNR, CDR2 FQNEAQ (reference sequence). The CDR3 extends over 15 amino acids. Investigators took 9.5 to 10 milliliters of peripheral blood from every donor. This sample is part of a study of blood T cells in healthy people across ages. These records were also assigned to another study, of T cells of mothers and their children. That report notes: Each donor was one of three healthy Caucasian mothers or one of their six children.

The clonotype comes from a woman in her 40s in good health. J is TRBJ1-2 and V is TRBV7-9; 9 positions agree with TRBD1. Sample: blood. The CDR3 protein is CASSIWDRESNGYTF. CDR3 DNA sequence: TGTGCCAGCAGCATATGGGACAGGGAGTCCAACGGCTACACCTTC.